The next 21 T cell receptor beta chains were all read from a single sample in a study of Ad26.COV2.S vaccination and SARS-CoV-2 variants. The treatment is: 19 received Ad26.COV2.S at low or high dose, single or two shots; about 5 received placebo; per-sample allocation not given. Samples analyzed were those drawn on day 63 after the first vaccine or placebo injection. Only in-frame clones appear in the TCRdb table, and some are missing; sequencing was by immunoSEQ multiplex PCR. Here the sample spans about 680,000 clones, roughly nine tenths being singletons. The starting material was peripheral blood, obtained in a trial of Ad26.COV2.S vaccine versus placebo. The source is a person between 18 and 65 years old who received the Ad26.COV2.S COVID-19 vaccine or a placebo.

Here the CDR3 reads CASSVRRGRNQPQHF. The CDR3 DNA follows: TGTGCCAGTAGTGTTAGAAGGGGGCGAAATCAGCCCCAGCATTTT. The chain uses TRBV19 and TRBJ1-5; 7 bases are a match to TRBD1. CDR1 is LNHDA and CDR2 is SQIVND in the germline V gene (reference sequence). The CDR3 loop spans 15 amino acids. With 5 bases clipped from V and 4 bases from J, the junction kept 8 bases outside the gene matches.

V and J are TRBV7-2 and TRBJ1-5; 7 bases fit TRBD1. CDR1 is SGHTA, CDR2 FQGNSA, per germline. The CDR3 totals 15 residues. J gave up 5 bases and V 1 base, and 5 bases lay outside the gene matches. This chain's CDR3 is CTSSLDRQGYQPQHF. In DNA form, the CDR3 reads TGTACCAGCAGCTTAGACCGACAGGGCTATCAGCCCCAGCATTTT.

The rearrangement links TRBV12-5 to TRBJ2-2; a possible D gene is TRBD1 (6 bases). CDR1 is LGHNT and CDR2 is FRNRAP in the germline V gene. V was pared by 5 bases and J by 5 bases, with 12 bases between. The CDR3 is 14 residues long. The CDR3 sequence: CASGEQGWTGELFF. The CDR3 DNA is TGTGCTAGTGGTGAACAGGGTTGGACCGGGGAGCTGTTTTTT.

The chain couples TRBV27 to TRBJ2-3; D is ambiguous. Trimming cost V 4 bases and J 4 bases, with 6 bases left between them. There are 12 residues in the CDR3. Germline assignment: CDR1 MNHEY and CDR2 SMNVEV (reference sequence). CDR3 bases: TGTGCCAGCAGTTCTAGGGCAGATACGCAGTATTTT. Amino acid sequence: CASSSRADTQYF.

The chain employs TRBV3-1 (or the pseudogene TRBV3-2) and TRBJ2-5, with unresolved D. Between the trimmed V and J ends, which lost 4 bases and 4 bases, there was a span of 10 bases. This CDR3 is built from 13 residues. Germline CDR1 is LGHDT and CDR2 is YNNKEL (reference sequence). This CDR3 reads CASSPMSRETQYF. The CDR3 nucleotides read TGTGCCAGCAGCCCCATGTCGCGAGAGACCCAGTACTTC.

The chain uses TRBV2 and TRBJ1-1, with unresolved D. Between the trimmed V and J ends, which lost 6 bases and 1 base, there was a span of 9 bases. Per germline, CDR1 SNHLY and CDR2 FYNNEI. The CDR3 is 13 residues long. CDR3 bases: TGTGCCAGCAGGGTTGACGGGAACACTGAAGCTTTCTTT. Amino acid sequence: CASRVDGNTEAFF.

Details on this clone: Within the sample, other DNA sequences also encode this same CDR3. V usage is TRBV18 and J usage is TRBJ2-5; 8 nucleotides align to TRBD1. The CDR3 consists of 14 residues. J was trimmed by 5 bases and V by 6 bases; bases with no gene match: 8. Germline loops: CDR1 KGHSH, CDR2 LQKENI. The CDR3 loop is CASSPGQVGETQYF. The CDR3 coding sequence is TGTGCCAGCTCCCCGGGACAGGTGGGGGAGACCCAGTACTTC.

This chain links TRBV7-8 with TRBJ1-1; 7 nucleotides match TRBD1. J gave up 1 base and V 5 bases, and 7 bases lay outside the gene matches. The CDR3 has 15 amino acids. Looked up from germline, CDR1 is SGHVS and CDR2 is FQNEAQ. The DNA for the CDR3 is TGTGCCAGCAGCCCATACGGGACAGCGAACACTGAAGCTTTCTTT. Its protein is CASSPYGTANTEAFF.

This clone was detected only once. J is TRBJ2-1 and V is TRBV9; 9 positions agree with TRBD1. The germline CDR1 and CDR2 sequences are SGDLS and YYNGEE. The length of the CDR3 is 17 residues. The ends lost 3 bases at V and 3 bases at J; junction bases unmatched: 10. The chain's CDR3 is CASSALRSGQGYNEQFF. CDR3 sequence (DNA): TGTGCCAGCAGCGCTCTCCGGTCGGGACAGGGCTACAATGAGCAGTTCTTC. The whole variable domain, filled in from reference TRBV9 and TRBJ2-1, reads DSGVTQTPKHLITATGQRVTLRCSPRSGDLSVYWYQQSLDQGLQFLIQYYNGEERAKGNILERFSAQQFPDLHSELNLSSLELGDSALYFCASSALRSGQGYNEQFFGPGTRLTVL.

This clone appeared a few times. The V gene is TRBV18, the J gene TRBJ1-3; D is uncertain. Trimming pared 7 bases from V and 2 bases from J, leaving 9 bases between. This CDR3 comprises 13 residues. Germline CDR1 and CDR2: KGHSH and LQKENI. The CDR3, as DNA: TGTGCCAGCTTTTCGGGCACTGGAAACACCATATATTTT. As protein: CASFSGTGNTIYF.

The chain employs TRBV7-9 and TRBJ2-5, with D tentatively TRBD2 (5 bases). V dropped 1 base and J dropped 0 bases, with 6 bases sitting between them. Germline V gene sequence: CDR1 SEHNR, CDR2 FQNEAQ (reference sequence). This CDR3 region has 14 residues. The CDR3 is CASSLGLNQETQYF. DNA for the CDR3: TGTGCCAGCAGCTTAGGACTAAACCAAGAGACCCAGTACTTC.

The CDR3 nucleotides are TGCAGCGCAGACATTTCGGGACGCTCAAAATATGGCTACACCTTC. It yields the protein CSADISGRSKYGYTF. The rearrangement joins TRBV29-1 to TRBJ1-2; TRBD1 might be the D (5 bases). The germline V gene encodes CDR1 SQVTM and CDR2 ANQGSEA. The CDR3 is made up of 15 amino acids. Trimming cost V 7 bases and J 5 bases, with 23 bases left between them.

The rearrangement joins TRBV29-1 to TRBJ2-7, with 9 positions matching TRBD1. Germline V gene lookup returns CDR1 SQVTM and CDR2 ANQGSEA. CDR3 length: 14 residues. Trimming cost V 7 bases and J 6 bases; bases outside gene matches: 13. The CDR3, as DNA: TGCAGCGCGACTACAGGGGGCGGGTTGGGCGAGCAGTACTTC. Translated, it gives CSATTGGGLGEQYF.

This clone appeared a single time. V gene TRBV24-1 combines with J gene TRBJ2-7; D assignment may be TRBD1 or TRBD2 (5 bases each). V was shortened by 3 bases and J by 5 bases, with 13 bases between the two germline ends. CDR1 and CDR2 from the germline V gene are KGHDR and SFDVKD. The CDR3 spans 14 residues. The CDR3 bases are TGTGCCACCAGTGATGGGGGACGGTTCCACGAGCAGTACTTC. As protein: CATSDGGRFHEQYF.

The count of this clone is one. The chain links TRBV11-3 to TRBJ2-1, with D perhaps being TRBD1 or TRBD2 (6 bases each). Germline lookup yields CDR1 SGHNT and CDR2 YENEEA. The V gene lost 4 bases and the J gene lost 5 bases, with 12 bases spanning the gap. This CDR3 region has 14 residues. The CDR3 loop reads CASSSTGRNNEQFF. The CDR3 DNA reads as TGTGCCAGCAGCTCTACAGGGAGGAACAATGAGCAGTTCTTC. The full variable domain, in which reference TRBV11-3 and TRBJ2-1 provide the parts outside the CDR3, is EAGVVQSPRYKIIEKKQPVAFWCNPISGHNTLYWYLQNLGQGPELLIRYENEEAVDDSQLPKDRFSAERLKGVDSTLKIQPAELGDSAVYLCASSSTGRNNEQFFGPGTRLTVL.

V gene TRBV11-2 combines with J gene TRBJ1-2; D not resolved. Germline V gene sequence: CDR1 SGHAT, CDR2 FQNNGV. The V end was cut by 1 base, the J end by 12 bases, with 9 bases between. The CDR3 contains 11 residues. CDR3 sequence: CASSLAGSHTF. The CDR3 DNA sequence: TGTGCCAGCAGCTTAGCGGGGTCTCACACCTTC.

The chain's CDR3 is CSVAETDTQYF. Written as DNA, the CDR3 is TGCAGCGTTGCGGAGACAGATACGCAGTATTTT. This sequence joins TRBV29-1 and TRBJ2-3; D remains unclear. The V gene's germline CDR1 is SQVTM and CDR2 ANQGSEA. The V gene lost 4 bases and the J gene lost 3 bases, with 5 bases spanning the gap. CDR3 length: 11 residues.

This clone has only one observation. CDR3 nucleotides: TGTGCCAGCGGGGGGCGGCCGAGCAATCAGCCCCAGCATTTT. Translation gives CASGGRPSNQPQHF. The V call is TRBV27, the J call TRBJ1-5; maybe TRBD1 (6 bases). Per the germline V gene, CDR1 is MNHEY and CDR2 is SMNVEV (reference sequence). The CDR3 covers 14 residues. Between the trimmed V and J ends, which lost 8 bases and 1 base, there was a span of 12 bases.

This chain connects TRBV7-7 to TRBJ2-5; D is possibly TRBD1 (5 bases). This CDR3 is built from 13 residues. Trimming shortened V by 4 bases and J by 4 bases, and 10 bases separated the two germline ends. Germline V gene lookup returns CDR1 SSHAT and CDR2 FNYEAQ (reference sequence). CDR3: CASSSMGLETQYF. The CDR3 nucleotides read TGTGCCAGCAGCTCCATGGGGCTAGAGACCCAGTACTTC.

The chain uses TRBV11-3 and TRBJ2-3; D tentatively fits TRBD1 or TRBD2 (5 bases each). Trimming took off 3 bases at V and 2 bases at J, with 24 bases between the two ends. There are 19 residues in the CDR3. Looked up from germline, CDR1 is SGHNT and CDR2 is YENEEA. CDR3 protein: CASSLGVSPHGGTTDTQYF. The CDR3 coding sequence is TGTGCCAGCAGCTTGGGGGTATCGCCCCACGGTGGTACCACAGATACGCAGTATTTT.

In this sample, this clone turned up once. This chain connects TRBV27 to TRBJ1-6; D is possibly TRBD1 (5 bases). The CDR3 runs to 14 residues. Germline assignment: CDR1 MNHEY and CDR2 SMNVEV (reference sequence). Between the trimmed V and J ends, which lost 4 bases and 7 bases, there was a span of 11 bases. Written as DNA, the CDR3 is TGTGCCAGCAGTTCTGACAGTTGGAATTCACCCCTCCACTTT. It codes for CASSSDSWNSPLHF.